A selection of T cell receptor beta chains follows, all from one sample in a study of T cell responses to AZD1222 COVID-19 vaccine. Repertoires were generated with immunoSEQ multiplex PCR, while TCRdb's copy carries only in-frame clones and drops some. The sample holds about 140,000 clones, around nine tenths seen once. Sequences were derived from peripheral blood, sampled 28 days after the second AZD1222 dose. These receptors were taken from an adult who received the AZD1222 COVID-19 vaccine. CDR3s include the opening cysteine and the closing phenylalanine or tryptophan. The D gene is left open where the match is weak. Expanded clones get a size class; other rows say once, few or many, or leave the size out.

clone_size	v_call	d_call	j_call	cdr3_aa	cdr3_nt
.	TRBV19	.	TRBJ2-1	CASKGRKRVGEQFF	TGTGCCAGTAAGGGTCGAAAACGCGTGGGCGAGCAGTTCTTC
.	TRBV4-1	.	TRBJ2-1	CASSQGLGEQFF	TGCGCCAGCAGCCAAGGGCTGGGTGAGCAGTTCTTC
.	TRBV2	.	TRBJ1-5	CASSEEGNLWGPQHF	TGTGCCAGCAGTGAAGAAGGTAACCTTTGGGGGCCCCAGCATTTT
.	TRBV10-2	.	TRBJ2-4	CASSESLANIQYF	TGCGCCAGCAGTGAGTCGTTGGCCAACATTCAGTACTTC
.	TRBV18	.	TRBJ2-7	CASSPGTSSYEQYF	TGTGCCAGCTCACCAGGGACTTCCTCCTACGAGCAGTACTTC
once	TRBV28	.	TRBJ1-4	CASSFRGVLMRKLFF	TGTGCCAGCAGTTTTCGAGGGGTCTTAATGAGGAAACTGTTTTTT
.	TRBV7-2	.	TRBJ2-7	CASSLEGLSYEQYF	TGTGCCAGCAGCTTAGAAGGGCTTTCCTACGAGCAGTACTTC
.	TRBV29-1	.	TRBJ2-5	CSGLQEFQETQYF	TGCAGCGGCCTACAGGAGTTCCAAGAGACCCAGTACTTC
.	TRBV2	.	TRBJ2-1	CASSEATFWNEQFF	TGTGCCAGCAGTGAGGCAACTTTCTGGAATGAGCAGTTCTTC
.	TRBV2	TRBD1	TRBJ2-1	CASNGQAYNEQFF	TGTGCCAGCAATGGACAGGCGTACAATGAGCAGTTCTTC
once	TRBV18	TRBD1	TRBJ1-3	CASSPGTAGNTIYF	TGTGCCAGCTCACCGGGGACAGCCGGAAACACCATATATTTT
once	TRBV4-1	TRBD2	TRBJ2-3	CASSQLAGAEDTQYF	TGCGCCAGCAGCCAATTAGCGGGAGCGGAGGATACGCAGTATTTT
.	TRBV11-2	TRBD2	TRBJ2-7	CASSFNAGGSYEQYF	TGTGCCAGCAGCTTCAATGCGGGAGGCTCCTACGAGCAGTACTTC
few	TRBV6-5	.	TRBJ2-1	CASSYSIKSSEQFF	TGTGCCAGCAGTTACTCGATTAAGAGCTCCGAGCAGTTCTTC
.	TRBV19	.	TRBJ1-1	CASIPFGRGTEAFF	TGTGCCAGTATTCCGTTCGGGCGGGGCACTGAAGCTTTCTTT
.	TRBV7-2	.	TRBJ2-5	CASSLGGVGETQYF	TGTGCCAGCAGCTTAGGGGGGGTAGGGGAGACCCAGTACTTC
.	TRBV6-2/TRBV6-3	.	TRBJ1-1	CASSSPGGRNTEAFF	TGTGCCAGCAGTTCTCCCGGGGGCCGGAACACTGAAGCTTTCTTT
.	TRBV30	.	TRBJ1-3	CAWDGGPSGNTIYF	TGTGCCTGGGATGGGGGACCCTCTGGAAACACCATATATTTT